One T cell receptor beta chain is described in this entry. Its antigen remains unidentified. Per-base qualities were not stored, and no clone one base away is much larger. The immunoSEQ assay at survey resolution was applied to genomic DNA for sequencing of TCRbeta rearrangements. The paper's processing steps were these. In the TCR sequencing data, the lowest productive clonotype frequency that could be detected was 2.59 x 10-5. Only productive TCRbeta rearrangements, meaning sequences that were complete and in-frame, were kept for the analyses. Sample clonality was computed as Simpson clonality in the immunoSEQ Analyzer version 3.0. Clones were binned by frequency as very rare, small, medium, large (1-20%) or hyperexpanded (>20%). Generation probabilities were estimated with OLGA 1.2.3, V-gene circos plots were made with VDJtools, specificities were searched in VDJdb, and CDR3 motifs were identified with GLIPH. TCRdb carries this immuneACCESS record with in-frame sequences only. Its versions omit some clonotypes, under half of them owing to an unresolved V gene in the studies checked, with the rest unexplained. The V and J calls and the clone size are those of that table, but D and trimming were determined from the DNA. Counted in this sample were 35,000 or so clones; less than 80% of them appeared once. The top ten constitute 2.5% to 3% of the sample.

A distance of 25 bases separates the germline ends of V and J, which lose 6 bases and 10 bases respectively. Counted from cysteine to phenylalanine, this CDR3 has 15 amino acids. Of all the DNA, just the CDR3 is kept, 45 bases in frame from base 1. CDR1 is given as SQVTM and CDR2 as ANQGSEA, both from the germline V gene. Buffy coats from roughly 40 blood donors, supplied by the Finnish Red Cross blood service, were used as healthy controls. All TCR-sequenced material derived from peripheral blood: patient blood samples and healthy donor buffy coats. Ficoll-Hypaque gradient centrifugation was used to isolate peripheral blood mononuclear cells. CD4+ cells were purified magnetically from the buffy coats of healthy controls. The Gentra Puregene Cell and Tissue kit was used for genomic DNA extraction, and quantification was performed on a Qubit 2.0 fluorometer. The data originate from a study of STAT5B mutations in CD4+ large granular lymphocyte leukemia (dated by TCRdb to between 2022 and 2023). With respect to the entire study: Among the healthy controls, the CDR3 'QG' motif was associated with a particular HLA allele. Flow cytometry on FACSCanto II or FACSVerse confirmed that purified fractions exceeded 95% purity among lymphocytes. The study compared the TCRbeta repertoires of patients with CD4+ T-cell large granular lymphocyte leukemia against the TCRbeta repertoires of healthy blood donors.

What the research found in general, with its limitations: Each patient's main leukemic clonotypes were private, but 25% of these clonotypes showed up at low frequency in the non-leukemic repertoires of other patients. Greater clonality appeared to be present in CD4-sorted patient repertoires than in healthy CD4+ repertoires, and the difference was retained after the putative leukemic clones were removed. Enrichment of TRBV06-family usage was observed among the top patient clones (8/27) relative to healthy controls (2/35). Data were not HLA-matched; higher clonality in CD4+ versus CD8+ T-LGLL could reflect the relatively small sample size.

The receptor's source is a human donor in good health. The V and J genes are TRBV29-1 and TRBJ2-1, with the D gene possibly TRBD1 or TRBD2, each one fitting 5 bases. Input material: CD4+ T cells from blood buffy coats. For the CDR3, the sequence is CSVLGGREKIREQFF. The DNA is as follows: TGCAGCGTCCTGGGTGGCAGGGAGAAAATTAGAGAGCAGTTCTTC.